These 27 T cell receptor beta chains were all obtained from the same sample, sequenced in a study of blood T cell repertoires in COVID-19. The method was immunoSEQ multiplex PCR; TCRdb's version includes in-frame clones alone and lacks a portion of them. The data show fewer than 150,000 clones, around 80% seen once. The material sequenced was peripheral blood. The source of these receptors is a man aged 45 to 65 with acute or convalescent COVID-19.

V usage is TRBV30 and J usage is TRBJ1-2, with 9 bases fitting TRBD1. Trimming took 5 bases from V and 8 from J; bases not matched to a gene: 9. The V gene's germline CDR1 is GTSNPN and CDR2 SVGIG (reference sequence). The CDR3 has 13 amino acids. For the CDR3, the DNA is TGTGCCTGGCAGAGGGGGACAGGGAGGGGCTACACCTTC. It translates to CAWQRGTGRGYTF.

The CDR3 is CASSLGQGRQETQYF. The CDR3, as DNA: TGTGCCAGCAGCTTAGGACAGGGGAGGCAAGAGACCCAGTACTTC. The gene calls are TRBV7-9 and TRBJ2-5; 8 nucleotides align to TRBD1. The junction had 3 bases not matched to a gene; V was cut back by 1 base and J by 2 bases. Germline V gene lookup returns CDR1 SEHNR and CDR2 FQNEAQ (reference sequence). There are 15 residues in the CDR3. The full variable domain, in which reference TRBV7-9 and TRBJ2-5 provide the parts outside the CDR3, is DTGVSQNPRHKITKRGQNVTFRCDPISEHNRLYWYRQTLGQGPEFLTYFQNEAQLEKSRLLSDRFSAERPKGSFSTLEIQRTEQGDSAMYLCASSLGQGRQETQYFGPGTRLLVL.

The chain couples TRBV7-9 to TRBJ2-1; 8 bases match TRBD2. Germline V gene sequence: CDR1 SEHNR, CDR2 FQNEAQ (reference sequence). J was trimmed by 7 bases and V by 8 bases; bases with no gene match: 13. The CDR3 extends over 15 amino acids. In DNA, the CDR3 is TGTGCCAGCCCCCGCCCGGGGGGGGCGAGGAATGAGCAGTTCTTC. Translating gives CASPRPGGARNEQFF.

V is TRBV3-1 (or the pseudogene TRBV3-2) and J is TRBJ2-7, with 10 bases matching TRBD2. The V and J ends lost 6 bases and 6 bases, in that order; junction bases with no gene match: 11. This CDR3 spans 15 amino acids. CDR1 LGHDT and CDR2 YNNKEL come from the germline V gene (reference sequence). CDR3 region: CASSLGLAGVSEQYF. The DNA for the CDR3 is TGTGCCAGCAGTCTCGGTCTAGCGGGAGTTTCCGAGCAGTACTTC.

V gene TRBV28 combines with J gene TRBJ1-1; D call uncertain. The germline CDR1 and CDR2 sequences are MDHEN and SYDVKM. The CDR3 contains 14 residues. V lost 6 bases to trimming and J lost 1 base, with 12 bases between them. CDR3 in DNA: TGTGCCAGCAGCCCTCCCCTCGGGAACACTGAAGCTTTCTTT. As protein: CASSPPLGNTEAFF.

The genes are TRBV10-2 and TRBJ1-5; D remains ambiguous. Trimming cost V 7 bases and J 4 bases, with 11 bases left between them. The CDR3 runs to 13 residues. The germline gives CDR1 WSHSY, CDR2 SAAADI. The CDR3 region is CASTGVGNQPQHF. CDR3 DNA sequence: TGCGCCAGCACCGGGGTTGGGAATCAGCCCCAGCATTTT.

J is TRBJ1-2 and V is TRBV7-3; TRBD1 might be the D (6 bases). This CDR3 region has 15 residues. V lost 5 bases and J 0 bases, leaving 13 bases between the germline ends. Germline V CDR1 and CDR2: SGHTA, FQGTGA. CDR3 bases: TGTGCCAGCAGCCCGGACAGCGGATCTAACTATGGCTACACCTTC. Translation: CASSPDSGSNYGYTF.

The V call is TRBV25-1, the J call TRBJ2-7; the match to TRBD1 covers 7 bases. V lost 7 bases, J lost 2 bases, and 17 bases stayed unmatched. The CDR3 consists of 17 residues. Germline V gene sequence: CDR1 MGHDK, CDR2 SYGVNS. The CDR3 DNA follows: TGTGCCAGCACTGGAACCTACACAGGGGCCAGACCCTACGAGCAGTACTTC. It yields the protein CASTGTYTGARPYEQYF.

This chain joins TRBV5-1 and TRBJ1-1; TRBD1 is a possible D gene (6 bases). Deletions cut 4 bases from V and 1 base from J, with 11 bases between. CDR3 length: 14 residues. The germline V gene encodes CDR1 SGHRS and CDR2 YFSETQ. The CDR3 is CASSAGQTNTEAFF. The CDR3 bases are TGCGCCAGCAGCGCCGGACAGACGAACACTGAAGCTTTCTTT.

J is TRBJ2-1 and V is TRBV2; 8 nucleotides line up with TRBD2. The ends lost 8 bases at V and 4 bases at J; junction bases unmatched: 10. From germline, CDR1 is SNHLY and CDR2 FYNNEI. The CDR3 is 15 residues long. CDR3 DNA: TGTGCCAGCTTTCGTGCTAGCGGGTTATACAATGAGCAGTTCTTC. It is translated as CASFRASGLYNEQFF.

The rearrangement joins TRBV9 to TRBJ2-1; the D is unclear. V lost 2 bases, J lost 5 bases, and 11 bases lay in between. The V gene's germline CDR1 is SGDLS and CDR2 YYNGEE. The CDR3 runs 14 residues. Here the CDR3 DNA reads TGTGCCAGCAGCGTCTCGTCCTATAACAATGAGCAGTTCTTC. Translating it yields CASSVSSYNNEQFF.

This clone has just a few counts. This CDR3 reads CATRTGIQDEQYF. CDR3 in DNA: TGTGCCACCCGGACAGGGATACAGGACGAGCAGTACTTC. V and J are TRBV2 and TRBJ2-7; 8 bases are a match to TRBD1. V lost 10 bases and J lost 5; bases outside the gene matches: 10. Germline V lookup: CDR1 SNHLY, CDR2 FYNNEI. This CDR3 spans 13 amino acids.

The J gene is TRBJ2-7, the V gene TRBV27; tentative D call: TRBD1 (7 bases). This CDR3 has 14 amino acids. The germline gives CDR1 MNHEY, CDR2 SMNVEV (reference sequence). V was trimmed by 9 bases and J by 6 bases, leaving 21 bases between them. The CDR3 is CASTWTGGMGEQYF. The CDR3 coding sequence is TGTGCCAGTACCTGGACAGGAGGGATGGGCGAGCAGTACTTC.

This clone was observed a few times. CDR3 in amino acids: CASRGSGATYEKLFF. For the CDR3, the DNA is TGTGCCAGCAGAGGGTCAGGGGCGACGTATGAAAAACTGTTTTTT. The chain joins TRBV2 to TRBJ1-4; TRBD1 might be the D (6 bases). Germline CDR1 is SNHLY and CDR2 is FYNNEI. The V end lost 6 bases, the J end lost 6 bases, and 17 bases lay between the germline ends. The CDR3 sequence is 15 residues long. Full variable domain (rest looked up from reference TRBV2 and TRBJ1-4): EPEVTQTPSHQVTQMGQEVILRCVPISNHLYFYWYRQILGQKVEFLVSFYNNEISEKSEIFDDQFSVERPDGSNFTLKIRSTKLEDSAMYFCASRGSGATYEKLFFGSGTQLSVL.

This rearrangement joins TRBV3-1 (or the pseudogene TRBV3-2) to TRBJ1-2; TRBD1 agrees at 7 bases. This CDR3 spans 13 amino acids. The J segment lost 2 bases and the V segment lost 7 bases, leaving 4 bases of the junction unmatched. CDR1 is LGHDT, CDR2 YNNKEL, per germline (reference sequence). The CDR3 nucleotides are TGTGCCAGCACCCGACAGGGCAACTATGGCTACACCTTC. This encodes CASTRQGNYGYTF.

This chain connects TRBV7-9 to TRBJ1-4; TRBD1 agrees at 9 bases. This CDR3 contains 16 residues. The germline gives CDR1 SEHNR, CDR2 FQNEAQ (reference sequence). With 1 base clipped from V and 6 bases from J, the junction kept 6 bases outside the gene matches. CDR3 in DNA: TGTGCCAGCAGCTTAGACACCGGGACAGGGCATGAAAAACTGTTTTTT. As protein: CASSLDTGTGHEKLFF. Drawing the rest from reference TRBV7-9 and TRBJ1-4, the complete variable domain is DTGVSQNPRHKITKRGQNVTFRCDPISEHNRLYWYRQTLGQGPEFLTYFQNEAQLEKSRLLSDRFSAERPKGSFSTLEIQRTEQGDSAMYLCASSLDTGTGHEKLFFGSGTQLSVL.

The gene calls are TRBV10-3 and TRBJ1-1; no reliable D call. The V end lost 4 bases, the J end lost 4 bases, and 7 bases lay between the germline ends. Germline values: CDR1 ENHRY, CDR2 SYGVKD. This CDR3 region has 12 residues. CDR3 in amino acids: CAISATGTEAFF. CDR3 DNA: TGTGCCATCAGTGCTACGGGCACTGAAGCTTTCTTT.

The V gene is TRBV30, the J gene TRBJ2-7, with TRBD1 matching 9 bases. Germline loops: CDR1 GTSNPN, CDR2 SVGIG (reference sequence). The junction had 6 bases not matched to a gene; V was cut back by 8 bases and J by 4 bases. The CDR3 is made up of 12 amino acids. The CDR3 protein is CASTGGGYEQYF. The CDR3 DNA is TGTGCCAGTACAGGGGGCGGGTACGAGCAGTACTTC.

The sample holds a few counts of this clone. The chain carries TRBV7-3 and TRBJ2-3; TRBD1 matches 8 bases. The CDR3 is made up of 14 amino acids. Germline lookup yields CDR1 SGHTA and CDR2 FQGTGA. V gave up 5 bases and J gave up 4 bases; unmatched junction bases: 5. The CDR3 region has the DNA TGTGCCAGCAGCCTCGACAGGGGAGCAGATACGCAGTATTTT. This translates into CASSLDRGADTQYF.

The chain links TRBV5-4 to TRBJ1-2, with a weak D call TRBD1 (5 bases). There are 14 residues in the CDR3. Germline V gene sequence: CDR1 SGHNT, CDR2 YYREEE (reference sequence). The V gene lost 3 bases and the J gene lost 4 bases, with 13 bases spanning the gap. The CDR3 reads CASSSQGRGYGYTF. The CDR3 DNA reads TGTGCCAGCAGCTCTCAGGGAAGGGGCTATGGCTACACCTTC. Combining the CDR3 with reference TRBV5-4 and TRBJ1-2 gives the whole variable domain ETGVTQSPTHLIKTRGQQVTLRCSSQSGHNTVSWYQQALGQGPQFIFQYYREEENGRGNFPPRFSGLQFPNYSSELNVNALELDDSALYLCASSSQGRGYGYTFGSGTRLTVV.

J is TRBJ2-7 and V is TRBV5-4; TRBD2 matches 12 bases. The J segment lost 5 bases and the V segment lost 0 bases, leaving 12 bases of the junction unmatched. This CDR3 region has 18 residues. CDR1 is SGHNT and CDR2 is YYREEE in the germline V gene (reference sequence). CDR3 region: CASSLAVWTSGKGDEQYF. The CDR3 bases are TGTGCCAGCAGCTTGGCGGTCTGGACTAGCGGGAAAGGCGACGAGCAGTACTTC.

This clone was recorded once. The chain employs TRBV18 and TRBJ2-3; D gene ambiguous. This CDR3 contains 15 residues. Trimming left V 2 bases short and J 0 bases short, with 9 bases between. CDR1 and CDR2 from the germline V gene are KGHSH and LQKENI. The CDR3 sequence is CASSPYEVSTDTQYF. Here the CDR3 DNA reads TGTGCCAGCTCACCATACGAGGTTAGCACAGATACGCAGTATTTT.

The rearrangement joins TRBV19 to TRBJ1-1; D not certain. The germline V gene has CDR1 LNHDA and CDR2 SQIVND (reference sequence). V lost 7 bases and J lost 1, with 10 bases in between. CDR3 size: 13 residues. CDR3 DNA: TGTGCCAGTAACCCCGCCAGGAACACTGAAGCTTTCTTT. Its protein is CASNPARNTEAFF.

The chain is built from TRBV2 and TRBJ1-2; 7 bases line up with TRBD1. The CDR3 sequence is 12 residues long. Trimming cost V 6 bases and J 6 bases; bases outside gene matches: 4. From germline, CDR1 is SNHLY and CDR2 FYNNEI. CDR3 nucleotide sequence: TGTGCCAGCAGGGACGACAGGGATGGCTACACCTTC. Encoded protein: CASRDDRDGYTF. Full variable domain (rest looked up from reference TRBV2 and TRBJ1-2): EPEVTQTPSHQVTQMGQEVILRCVPISNHLYFYWYRQILGQKVEFLVSFYNNEISEKSEIFDDQFSVERPDGSNFTLKIRSTKLEDSAMYFCASRDDRDGYTFGSGTRLTVV.

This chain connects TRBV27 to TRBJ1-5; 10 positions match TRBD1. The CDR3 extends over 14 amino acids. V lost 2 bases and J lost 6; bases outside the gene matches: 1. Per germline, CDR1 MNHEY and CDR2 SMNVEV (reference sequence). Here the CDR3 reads CASSLGDRGQPQHF. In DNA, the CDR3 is TGTGCCAGCAGTTTAGGGGACAGGGGTCAGCCCCAGCATTTT.

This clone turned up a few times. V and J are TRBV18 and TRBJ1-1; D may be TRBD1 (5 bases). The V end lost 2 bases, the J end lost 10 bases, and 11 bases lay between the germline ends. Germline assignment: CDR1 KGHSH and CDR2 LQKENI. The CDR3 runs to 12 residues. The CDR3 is CASSPGQGVAFF. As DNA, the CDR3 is TGTGCCAGCTCACCAGGCCAGGGTGTAGCTTTCTTT.

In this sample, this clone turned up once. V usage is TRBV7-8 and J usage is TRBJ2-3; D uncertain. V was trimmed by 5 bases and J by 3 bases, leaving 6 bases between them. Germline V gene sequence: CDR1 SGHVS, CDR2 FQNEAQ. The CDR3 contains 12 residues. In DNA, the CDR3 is TGTGCCAGCAGCGTCGGTACAGATACGCAGTATTTT. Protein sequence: CASSVGTDTQYF.